This T cell receptor (beta chain) was sequenced during a study of T cell responses to AZD1222 COVID-19 vaccine. Study findings and constraints: Close to half of all spike-specific TCRs reportedly target regions of the variants that are unmutated.

A note on this clone: Antigen specificity is unknown.

Germline V gene sequence: CDR1 GTSNPN, CDR2 SVGIG (reference sequence). Deletions cut 2 bases from V and 2 bases from J, with 10 bases between. This CDR3 is 14 amino acids long. Only in-frame clones appear in the TCRdb table, and some are missing; sequencing was by immunoSEQ multiplex PCR. The sample includes 120,000 or so clones, roughly 88% of them seen just once. This receptor was taken from an adult in good health. The sequences come from peripheral blood, collected on day 0 of MenACWY control vaccination. The chain recombines TRBV30 with TRBJ1-3; D perhaps matches TRBD1 (5 bases). The CDR3 nucleotides read TGTGCCTGGAGTCCCCGGGGGGCTGGAAACACCATATATTTT. Its translation: CAWSPRGAGNTIYF.